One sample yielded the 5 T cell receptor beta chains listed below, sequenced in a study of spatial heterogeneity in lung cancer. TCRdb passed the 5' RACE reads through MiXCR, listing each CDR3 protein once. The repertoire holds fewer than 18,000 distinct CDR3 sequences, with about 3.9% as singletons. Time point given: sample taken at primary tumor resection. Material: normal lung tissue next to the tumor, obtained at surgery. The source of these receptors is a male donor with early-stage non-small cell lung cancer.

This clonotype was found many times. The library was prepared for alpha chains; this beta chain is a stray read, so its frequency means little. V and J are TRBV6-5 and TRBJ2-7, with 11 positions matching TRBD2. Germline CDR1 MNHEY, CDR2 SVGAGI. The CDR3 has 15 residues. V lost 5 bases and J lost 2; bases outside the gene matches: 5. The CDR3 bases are TGTGCCAGCAGTACTAGCGGGAGAACCACCTACGAGCAGTACTTC. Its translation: CASSTSGRTTYEQYF.

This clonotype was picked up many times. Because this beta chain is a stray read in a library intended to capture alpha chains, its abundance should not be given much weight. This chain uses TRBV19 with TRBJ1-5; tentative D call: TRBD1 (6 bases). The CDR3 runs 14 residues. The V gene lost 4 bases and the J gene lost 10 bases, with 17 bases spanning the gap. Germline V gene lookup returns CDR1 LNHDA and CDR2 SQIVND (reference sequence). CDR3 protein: CASSKGQLLDPQHF. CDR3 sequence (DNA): TGTGCCAGTAGTAAAGGACAGTTACTGGATCCCCAGCATTTT.

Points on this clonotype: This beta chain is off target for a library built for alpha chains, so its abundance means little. In DNA form, the CDR3 reads TGTGCCAGCAGCGGGACTAGCGGCTACAATGAGCAGTTCTTC. This codes for CASSGTSGYNEQFF. The rearrangement uses TRBV2 and TRBJ2-1, with 11 bases lining up with TRBD2. Germline V gene lookup returns CDR1 SNHLY and CDR2 FYNNEI. The CDR3 totals 14 residues. Germline trimming cut 6 bases from V and 3 bases from J; bases unmatched to any gene: 1.

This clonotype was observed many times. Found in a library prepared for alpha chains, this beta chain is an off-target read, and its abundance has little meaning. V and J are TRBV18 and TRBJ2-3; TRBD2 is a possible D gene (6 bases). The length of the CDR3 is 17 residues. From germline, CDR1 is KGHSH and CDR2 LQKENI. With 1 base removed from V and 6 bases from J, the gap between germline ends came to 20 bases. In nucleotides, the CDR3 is TGTGCCAGCTCACCACTCAACGCGGGGTCCAGCATGGATACGCAGTATTTT. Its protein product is CASSPLNAGSSMDTQYF.

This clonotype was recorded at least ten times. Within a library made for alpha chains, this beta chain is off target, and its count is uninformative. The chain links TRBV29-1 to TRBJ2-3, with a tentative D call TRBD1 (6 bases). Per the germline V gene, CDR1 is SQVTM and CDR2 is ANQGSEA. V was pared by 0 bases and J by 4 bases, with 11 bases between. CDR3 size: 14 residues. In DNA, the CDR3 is TGCAGCGTTGAAGACGCTACAGGGTCAGATACGCAGTATTTT. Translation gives CSVEDATGSDTQYF.